The entry below gives a single TCR beta chain sequence along with its context. The antigen is unknown. These data come from a study of post-analysis software for immune sequencing data. Study results and caveats: Same-batch samples co-clustered strongly by F measure. Patients with multiple sclerosis recorded significantly lower normalized Chao1 diversity than controls, the study found. Controls had lower frequencies than patients of about five TRBV segments, which included TRBV5-6, TRBV5-1 and TRBV20-1.

The CDR3 extends over 14 amino acids. The germline gives CDR1 SGHTA, CDR2 FQGNSA. Unmatched junction bases numbered 7, after V lost 6 bases and J lost 3 bases. The TCR beta cDNA libraries carried unique molecular identifiers. In TCRdb, the PCR reads were re-called with MiXCR into one record per CDR3 protein. The sample includes approximately 770,000 distinct CDR3 sequences, 40% to 55% of them seen just once. The V gene is TRBV7-2, the J gene TRBJ1-2; TRBD1 agrees at 7 bases. This TCR derives from a girl aged 10 to 17 with multiple sclerosis. Sequencing was carried out using blood. The CDR3 DNA follows: TGTACCAGCAGATCGGGACAGAGCTACTATGGCTACACCTTC. Its protein is CTSRSGQSYYGYTF.